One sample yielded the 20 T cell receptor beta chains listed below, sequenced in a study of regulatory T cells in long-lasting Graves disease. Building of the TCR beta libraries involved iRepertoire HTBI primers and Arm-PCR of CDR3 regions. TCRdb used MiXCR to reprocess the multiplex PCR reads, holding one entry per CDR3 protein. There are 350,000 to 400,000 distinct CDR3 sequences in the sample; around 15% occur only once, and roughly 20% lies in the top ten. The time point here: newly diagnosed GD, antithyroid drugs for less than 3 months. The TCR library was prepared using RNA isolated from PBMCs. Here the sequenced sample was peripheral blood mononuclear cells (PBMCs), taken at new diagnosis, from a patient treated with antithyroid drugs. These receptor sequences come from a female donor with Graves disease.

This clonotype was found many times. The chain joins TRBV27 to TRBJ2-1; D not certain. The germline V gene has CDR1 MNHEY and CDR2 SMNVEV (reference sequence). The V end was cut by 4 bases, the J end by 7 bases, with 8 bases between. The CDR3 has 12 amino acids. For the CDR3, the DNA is TGTGCCAGCAGTTCTACGGAAAATGAGCAGTTCTTC. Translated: CASSSTENEQFF.

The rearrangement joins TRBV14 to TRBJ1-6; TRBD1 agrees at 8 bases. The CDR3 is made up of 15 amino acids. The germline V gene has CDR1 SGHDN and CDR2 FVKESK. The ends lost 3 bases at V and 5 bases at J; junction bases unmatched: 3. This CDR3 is CASSHGQGDNSPLHF. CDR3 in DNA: TGTGCCAGCAGCCACGGACAGGGAGATAATTCACCCCTCCACTTT.

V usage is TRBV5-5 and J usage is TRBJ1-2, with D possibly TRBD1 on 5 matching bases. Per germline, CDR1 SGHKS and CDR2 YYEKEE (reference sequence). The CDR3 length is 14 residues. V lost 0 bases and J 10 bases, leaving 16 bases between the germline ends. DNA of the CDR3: TGTGCCAGCAGCTTGGATGGGGCGGGGGTGGACTACACCTTC. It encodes CASSLDGAGVDYTF.

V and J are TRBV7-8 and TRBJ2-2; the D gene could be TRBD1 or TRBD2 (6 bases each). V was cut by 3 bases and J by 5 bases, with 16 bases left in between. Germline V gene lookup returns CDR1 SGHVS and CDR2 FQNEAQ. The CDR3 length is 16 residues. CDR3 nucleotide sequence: TGTGCCAGCAGCTTTATATTAGGGGGGTCGACCGGGGAGCTGTTTTTT. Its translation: CASSFILGGSTGELFF.

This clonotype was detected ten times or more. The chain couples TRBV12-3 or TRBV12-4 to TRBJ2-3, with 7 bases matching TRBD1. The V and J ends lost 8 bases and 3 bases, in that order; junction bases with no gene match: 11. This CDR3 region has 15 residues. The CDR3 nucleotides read TGTGCCAGCGGAAAGGGACAGAGCTGGACAGATACGCAGTATTTT. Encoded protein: CASGKGQSWTDTQYF.

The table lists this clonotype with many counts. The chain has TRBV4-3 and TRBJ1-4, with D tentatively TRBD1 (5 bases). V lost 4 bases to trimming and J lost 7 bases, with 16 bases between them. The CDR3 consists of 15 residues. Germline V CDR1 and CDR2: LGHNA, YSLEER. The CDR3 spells CASSPHPRGAEKLFF. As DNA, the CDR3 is TGCGCCAGCAGCCCCCACCCCCGTGGGGCTGAAAAACTGTTTTTT.

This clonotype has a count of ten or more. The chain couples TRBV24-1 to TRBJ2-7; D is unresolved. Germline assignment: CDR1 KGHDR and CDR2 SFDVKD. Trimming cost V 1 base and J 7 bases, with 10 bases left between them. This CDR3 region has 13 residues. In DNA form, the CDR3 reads TGTGCCACCAGTGATTTTGCCGGCAGGGAGCAGTACTTC. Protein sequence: CATSDFAGREQYF.

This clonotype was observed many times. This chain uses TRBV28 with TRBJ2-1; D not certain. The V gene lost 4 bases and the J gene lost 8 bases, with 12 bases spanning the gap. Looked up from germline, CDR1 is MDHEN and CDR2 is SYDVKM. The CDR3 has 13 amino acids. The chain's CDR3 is CASSSIRWDEQFF. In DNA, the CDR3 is TGTGCCAGCAGTTCAATCAGGTGGGATGAGCAGTTCTTC.

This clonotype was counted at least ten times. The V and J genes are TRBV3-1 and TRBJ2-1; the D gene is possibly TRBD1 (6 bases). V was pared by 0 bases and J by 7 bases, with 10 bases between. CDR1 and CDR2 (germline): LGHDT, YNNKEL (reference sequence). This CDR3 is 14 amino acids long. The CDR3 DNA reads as TGTGCCAGCAGCCAAGAATTACAGGGAAATGAGCAGTTCTTC. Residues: CASSQELQGNEQFF.

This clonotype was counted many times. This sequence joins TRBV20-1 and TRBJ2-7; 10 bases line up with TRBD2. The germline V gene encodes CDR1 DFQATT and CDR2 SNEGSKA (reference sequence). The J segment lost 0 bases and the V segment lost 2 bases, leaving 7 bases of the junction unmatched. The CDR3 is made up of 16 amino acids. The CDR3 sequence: CSARNPGLANSYEQYF. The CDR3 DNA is TGCAGTGCTAGAAATCCGGGACTAGCGAACTCCTACGAGCAGTACTTC.

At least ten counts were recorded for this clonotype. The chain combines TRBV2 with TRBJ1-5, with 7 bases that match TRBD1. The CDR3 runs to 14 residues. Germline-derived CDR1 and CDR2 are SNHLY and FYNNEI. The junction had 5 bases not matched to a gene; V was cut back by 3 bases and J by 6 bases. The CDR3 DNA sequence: TGTGCCAGCAGTGACCAGGGGGGTCGTCAGCCCCAGCATTTT. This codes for CASSDQGGRQPQHF.

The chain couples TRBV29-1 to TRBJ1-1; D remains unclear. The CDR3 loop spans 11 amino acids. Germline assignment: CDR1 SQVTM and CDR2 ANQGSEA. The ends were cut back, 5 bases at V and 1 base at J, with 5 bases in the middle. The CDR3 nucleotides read TGCAGCGTTACGACGAACACTGAAGCTTTCTTT. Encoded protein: CSVTTNTEAFF.

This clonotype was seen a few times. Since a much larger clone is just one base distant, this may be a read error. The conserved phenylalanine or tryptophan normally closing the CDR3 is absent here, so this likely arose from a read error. The CDR3 DNA reads TGTGCCAGCAGCTCGGGGCGGAGCTCCTACGAGCAGTACCTC. This sequence encodes CASSSGRSSYEQYL. The gene calls are TRBV7-2 and TRBJ2-7; D tentatively reads TRBD1 or TRBD2 (5 bases each). Trimming cost V 4 bases and J 0 bases, with 10 bases left between them. This CDR3 has 14 amino acids. CDR1 and CDR2 from the germline V gene are SGHTA and FQGNSA.

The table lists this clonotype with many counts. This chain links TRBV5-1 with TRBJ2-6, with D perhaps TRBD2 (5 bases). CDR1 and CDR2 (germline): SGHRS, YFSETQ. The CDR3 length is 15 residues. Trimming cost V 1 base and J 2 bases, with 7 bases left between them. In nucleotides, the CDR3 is TGCGCCAGCAGCTTGACGGGAACTGGGGCCAACGTCCTGACTTTC. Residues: CASSLTGTGANVLTF.

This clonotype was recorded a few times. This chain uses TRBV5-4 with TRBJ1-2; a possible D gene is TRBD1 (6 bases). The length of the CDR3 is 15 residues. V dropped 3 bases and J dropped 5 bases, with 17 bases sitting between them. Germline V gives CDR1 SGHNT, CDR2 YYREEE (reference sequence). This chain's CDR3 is CASSSTRTGPYGYTF. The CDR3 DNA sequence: TGTGCCAGCAGCTCTACCCGAACAGGGCCTTATGGCTACACCTTC.

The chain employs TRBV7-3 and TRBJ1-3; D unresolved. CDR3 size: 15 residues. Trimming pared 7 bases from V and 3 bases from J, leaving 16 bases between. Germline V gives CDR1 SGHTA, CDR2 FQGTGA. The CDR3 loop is CASIPDGLNGNTIYF. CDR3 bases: TGTGCCAGCATCCCCGACGGACTTAATGGAAACACCATATATTTT. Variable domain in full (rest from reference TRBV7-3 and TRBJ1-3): GAGVSQTPSNKVTEKGKYVELRCDPISGHTALYWYRQSLGQGPEFLIYFQGTGAADDSGLPNDRFFAVRPEGSVSTLKIQRTERGDSAVYLCASIPDGLNGNTIYFGEGSWLTVV.

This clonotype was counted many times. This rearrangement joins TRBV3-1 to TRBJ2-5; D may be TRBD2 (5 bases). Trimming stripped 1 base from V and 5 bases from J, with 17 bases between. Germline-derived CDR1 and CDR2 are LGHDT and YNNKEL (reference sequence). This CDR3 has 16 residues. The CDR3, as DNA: TGTGCCAGCAGCCAAGCTGGTCCTTGGCGGAGGGAGACCCAGTACTTC. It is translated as CASSQAGPWRRETQYF.

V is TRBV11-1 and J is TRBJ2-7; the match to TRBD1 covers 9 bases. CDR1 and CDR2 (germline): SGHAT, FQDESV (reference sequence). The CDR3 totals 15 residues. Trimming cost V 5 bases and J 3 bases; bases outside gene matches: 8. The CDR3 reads CASSHDGQGIYEQYF. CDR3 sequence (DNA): TGTGCCAGCAGCCATGACGGACAGGGGATCTACGAGCAGTACTTC. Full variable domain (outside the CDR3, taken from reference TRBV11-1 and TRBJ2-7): EAEVAQSPRYKITEKSQAVAFWCDPISGHATLYWYRQILGQGPELLVQFQDESVVDDSQLPKDRFSAERLKGVDSTLKIQPAELGDSAMYLCASSHDGQGIYEQYFGPGTRLTVT.

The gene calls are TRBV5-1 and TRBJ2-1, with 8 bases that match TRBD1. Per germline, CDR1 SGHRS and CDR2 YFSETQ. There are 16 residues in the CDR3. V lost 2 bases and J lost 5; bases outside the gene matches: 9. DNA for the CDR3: TGCGCCAGCAGCTTACTACCGGGACAGGCCAACAATGAGCAGTTCTTC. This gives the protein CASSLLPGQANNEQFF.

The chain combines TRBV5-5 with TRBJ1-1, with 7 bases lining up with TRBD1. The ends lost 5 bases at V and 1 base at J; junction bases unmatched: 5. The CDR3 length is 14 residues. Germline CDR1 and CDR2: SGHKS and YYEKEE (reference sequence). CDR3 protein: CASSFRQGNTEAFF. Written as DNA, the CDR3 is TGTGCCAGCAGTTTTCGACAGGGGAACACTGAAGCTTTCTTT.